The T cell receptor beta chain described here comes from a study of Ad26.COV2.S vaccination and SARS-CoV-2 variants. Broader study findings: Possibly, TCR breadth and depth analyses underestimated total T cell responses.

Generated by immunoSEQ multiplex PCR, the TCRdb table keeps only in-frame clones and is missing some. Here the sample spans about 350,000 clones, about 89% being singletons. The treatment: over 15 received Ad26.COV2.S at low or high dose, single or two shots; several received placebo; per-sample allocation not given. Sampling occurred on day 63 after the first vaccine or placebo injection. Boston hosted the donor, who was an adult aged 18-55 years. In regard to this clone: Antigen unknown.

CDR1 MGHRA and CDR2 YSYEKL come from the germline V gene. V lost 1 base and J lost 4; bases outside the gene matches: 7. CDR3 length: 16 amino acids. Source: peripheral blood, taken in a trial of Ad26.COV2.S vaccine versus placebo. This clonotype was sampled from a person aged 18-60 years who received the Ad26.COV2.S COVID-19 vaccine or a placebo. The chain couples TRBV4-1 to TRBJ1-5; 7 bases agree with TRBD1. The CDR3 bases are TGCGCCAGCAGCCAAGTCACCGGGACAGAAAATCAGCCCCAGCATTTT. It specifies CASSQVTGTENQPQHF.